Below are 32 T cell receptor beta chains sequenced from a single sample in a study of blood T cells in healthy people across ages. A second PCR of about 7 to 11 cycles used a sample-barcoded 5' primer and a J-beta primer mix. One entry per CDR3 protein results from TCRdb running MiXCR on the 5' RACE reads. This sample has around 1.1 million distinct CDR3 sequences, with less than 45% found just once. The sample taken for sequencing was blood. The receptor source for this set is a man younger than 35 in good health.

V is TRBV7-2 and J is TRBJ2-1, with D hard to call. The CDR3 loop spans 18 amino acids. V lost 1 base to trimming and J lost 0 bases, with 16 bases between them. In germline, CDR1 is SGHTA, CDR2 FQGNSA. For the CDR3, the DNA is TGTGCCAGCAGCTTAGTGAGTGCCGGAATGAGCTCCTACAATGAGCAGTTCTTC. The encoded protein is CASSLVSAGMSSYNEQFF.

The J gene is TRBJ2-1, the V gene TRBV12-3 or TRBV12-4; 9 positions match TRBD2. V trimming: 1 base; J trimming: 4 bases; junction bases outside the gene matches: 5. The CDR3 is made up of 16 amino acids. The CDR3 loop reads CASSLVVLAGYNEQFF. Written as DNA, the CDR3 is TGTGCCAGCAGTTTAGTCGTCCTAGCGGGGTACAATGAGCAGTTCTTC.

The chain uses TRBV5-1 and TRBJ1-6; maybe TRBD1 (5 bases). Trimming took 0 bases from V and 6 from J, leaving 10 bases between them. Germline V CDR1 and CDR2: SGHRS, YFSETQ. The CDR3 length is 15 residues. CDR3 sequence reads: CASSLDAGTNSPLHF. The CDR3 DNA reads as TGCGCCAGCAGCTTGGATGCGGGGACTAATTCACCCCTCCACTTT.

The gene calls are TRBV10-3 and TRBJ1-2, with 11 positions matching TRBD1. The V and J ends lost 2 bases and 4 bases, in that order; junction bases with no gene match: 0. Germline V gene lookup returns CDR1 ENHRY and CDR2 SYGVKD. The CDR3 extends over 14 amino acids. In nucleotides, the CDR3 is TGTGCCATCAGTGAGGGACAGGGGGCCTATGGCTACACCTTC. Translating gives CAISEGQGAYGYTF.

This chain connects TRBV6-2 or TRBV6-3 to TRBJ2-5, with 7 bases fitting TRBD1. The germline CDR1 and CDR2 sequences are MNHEY and SVGEGT. V was clipped by 7 bases and J by 5 bases; unmatched bases: 7. This CDR3 contains 13 residues. The CDR3 sequence is CASKQGRRETQYF. CDR3 nucleotides: TGTGCCAGCAAACAGGGGCGGCGGGAGACCCAGTACTTC.

This clonotype was detected once. The V and J genes are TRBV9 and TRBJ1-4; D is undetermined. The germline CDR1 and CDR2 sequences are SGDLS and YYNGEE. The CDR3 runs 14 residues. V gave up 4 bases and J gave up 4 bases, with 11 bases separating them. As DNA, the CDR3 is TGTGCCAGCAGCCGCGAGGGCGGTAATGAAAAACTGTTTTTT. Translating gives CASSREGGNEKLFF.

The chain carries TRBV29-1 and TRBJ2-3; TRBD2 agrees at 10 bases. Germline V gene lookup returns CDR1 SQVTM and CDR2 ANQGSEA. V lost 4 bases to trimming and J lost 5 bases; unmatched junction nucleotides: 9. The CDR3 has 15 residues. The CDR3 sequence: CSVVGAGGRRDTQYF. The DNA of the CDR3 is TGCAGCGTTGTAGGAGCGGGGGGGCGGAGAGATACGCAGTATTTT.

In its sample, this clonotype was seen a few times. The V gene is TRBV7-2, the J gene TRBJ2-3, with D maybe TRBD2 (7 bases). The germline gives CDR1 SGHTA, CDR2 FQGNSA. V lost 8 bases and J 2 bases, leaving 11 bases between the germline ends. The CDR3 runs to 13 residues. In DNA form, the CDR3 reads TGTGCCAGCGGGGGGGCCATCACAGATACGCAGTATTTT. It yields the protein CASGGAITDTQYF.

This clonotype has just one count. An end of the junction does not agree with germline; a read error may underlie this. J is TRBJ2-1 and V is TRBV5-1; D unclear. CDR3 length: 16 amino acids. Germline V CDR1 and CDR2: SGHRS, YFSETQ. The CDR3 coding sequence is TGCGCCAGCAGCTTGGAACTCTTCAGCTCCTACAATAAGCAGTTCTTC. It encodes CASSLELFSSYNKQFF.

The gene calls are TRBV27 and TRBJ2-1; 7 bases are shared with TRBD2. CDR3 length: 17 residues. Germline lookup yields CDR1 MNHEY and CDR2 SMNVEV (reference sequence). V dropped 5 bases and J dropped 1; count of bases not matched to a gene: 11. CDR3 DNA sequence: TGTGCCAGCAGTAACCCGCTAGCGGCCCGTTCCTACAATGAGCAGTTCTTC. It codes for CASSNPLAARSYNEQFF.

This clonotype appeared a single time. The V gene is TRBV4-3, the J gene TRBJ2-5; 11 bases agree with TRBD2. V lost 0 bases and J lost 11; bases outside the gene matches: 14. The germline V gene has CDR1 LGHNA and CDR2 YSLEER. The CDR3 is 17 amino acids. CDR3 DNA: TGCGCCAGCAGCCAAGAACTAGCGGGGGACGGGTACAATGAGCAGTACTTC. Its translation is CASSQELAGDGYNEQYF.

This chain connects TRBV6-2 or TRBV6-3 to TRBJ2-1; D may be TRBD1 (6 bases). Germline-derived CDR1 and CDR2 are MNHEY and SVGEGT. V gave up 1 base and J gave up 7 bases, with 17 bases separating them. The CDR3 runs to 16 residues. The CDR3 DNA reads TGTGCCAGCAGTTACTTAGGGCAGGCCCAGGGGAATGAGCAGTTCTTC. Translation: CASSYLGQAQGNEQFF.

The table lists this clonotype with a few counts. In nucleotides, the CDR3 is TGTGCCAGCAGCGTAGATCAGGGACCCACTGAAGCTTTCTTT. Translating it yields CASSVDQGPTEAFF. This rearrangement joins TRBV9 to TRBJ1-1; a possible D gene is TRBD1 (5 bases). Trimming cost V 0 bases and J 4 bases, with 10 bases left between them. This CDR3 has 14 amino acids. Germline lookup yields CDR1 SGDLS and CDR2 YYNGEE.

This clonotype showed up just once. J is TRBJ2-4 and V is TRBV7-2, with TRBD1 matching over 11 bases. The last part of the DNA fits TRBJ2-7 better; the J call may be wrong. In germline, CDR1 is SGHTA, CDR2 FQGNSA. The CDR3 extends over 15 amino acids. The CDR3 coding sequence is TGTGCCAGCAGCTTAGATGGGACAGGGGGTTACGAGCAGTACTTC. This sequence encodes CASSLDGTGGYEQYF.

The chain links TRBV4-1 to TRBJ1-6; D is ambiguous. The CDR3 length is 12 residues. V lost 3 bases, J lost 12 bases, and 9 bases lay in between. Germline V CDR1 and CDR2: MGHRA, YSYEKL. CDR3 bases: TGCGCCAGCAGCCACTTGGGGAAACCCCTCCACTTT. Its translation is CASSHLGKPLHF.

On this clonotype: One end of the junction does not line up with germline, which may come from a read error. The chain employs TRBV29-1 and TRBJ2-5; TRBD2 aligns across 10 bases. The CDR3 has 15 amino acids. CDR1 SQVTM and CDR2 ANQGSEA come from the germline V gene. The CDR3 reads CSVEPLAGPEETQCF. Written as DNA, the CDR3 is TGCAGCGTTGAGCCACTAGCGGGGCCGGAAGAGACCCAGTGCTTC.

The chain carries TRBV6-5 and TRBJ2-1; D ambiguous. CDR3 length: 13 residues. In germline, CDR1 is MNHEY, CDR2 SVGAGI. Trimming removed 2 bases from V and 6 bases from J, with 8 bases in between. The CDR3 spells CASSYRSSNEQFF. The CDR3 DNA is TGTGCCAGCAGTTACAGATCTAGCAATGAGCAGTTCTTC.

Written as DNA, the CDR3 is TGCAGCGTTGAAGCGGGGACGAGCACAGATACGCAGTATTTT. Its translation: CSVEAGTSTDTQYF. The J gene is TRBJ2-3, the V gene TRBV29-1, with D perhaps TRBD1 or TRBD2 (5 bases each). The CDR3 runs 14 residues. Trimming shortened V by 1 base and J by 0 bases, and 8 bases separated the two germline ends. The germline CDR1 and CDR2 sequences are SQVTM and ANQGSEA.

This clonotype was seen a handful of times. This chain connects TRBV6-5 to TRBJ2-1, with D possibly TRBD1 on 5 matching bases. V shed 5 bases and J shed 0 bases, with 8 bases lying between them. Per germline, CDR1 MNHEY and CDR2 SVGAGI. The CDR3 spans 14 residues. The DNA for the CDR3 is TGTGCCAGCAGTACGACAGCCTCCTACAATGAGCAGTTCTTC. Translating it yields CASSTTASYNEQFF.

This clonotype showed up just a few times. The V gene is TRBV7-9, the J gene TRBJ2-7; TRBD1 is a possible D gene (6 bases). Per germline, CDR1 SEHNR and CDR2 FQNEAQ (reference sequence). V was pared by 4 bases and J by 1 base, with 11 bases between. The CDR3 covers 14 residues. The CDR3 sequence: CASSSPQGSYEQYF. CDR3 coding DNA: TGTGCCAGCAGCTCCCCACAGGGATCCTACGAGCAGTACTTC. The full variable domain, rest sourced from reference TRBV7-9 and TRBJ2-7, is DTGVSQNPRHKITKRGQNVTFRCDPISEHNRLYWYRQTLGQGPEFLTYFQNEAQLEKSRLLSDRFSAERPKGSFSTLEIQRTEQGDSAMYLCASSSPQGSYEQYFGPGTRLTVT.

The rearrangement joins TRBV10-3 to TRBJ1-1; maybe TRBD1 (6 bases). Trimming shortened V by 3 bases and J by 3 bases, and 11 bases separated the two germline ends. Germline CDR1 is ENHRY and CDR2 is SYGVKD. The CDR3 is made up of 14 amino acids. The DNA of the CDR3 is TGTGCCATCAGTGACTATGGGGGCTACACTGAAGCTTTCTTT. As protein: CAISDYGGYTEAFF.

The gene calls are TRBV20-1 and TRBJ2-3; either TRBD1 or TRBD2 may supply D (5 bases each). This CDR3 region has 14 residues. V lost 1 base to trimming and J lost 6 bases, with 14 bases between them. Germline CDR1 DFQATT, CDR2 SNEGSKA (reference sequence). CDR3 amino acids: CSARVPGPGDTQYF. The DNA for the CDR3 is TGCAGTGCTAGAGTACCGGGACCCGGGGATACGCAGTATTTT.

The count of this clonotype is one. The junction and the germline gene differ at one end; a read error may be behind it. The CDR3 DNA reads as TGCGCCAGCAGCTTGTCCCAGAGCTCCTACCATGAGCAGTTCTTC. Translating gives CASSLSQSSYHEQFF. The chain combines TRBV5-1 with TRBJ2-1; D is unclear. Per the germline V gene, CDR1 is SGHRS and CDR2 is YFSETQ. The CDR3 covers 15 residues.

V gene TRBV18 combines with J gene TRBJ2-5; 9 bases are a match to TRBD1. V shed 4 bases and J 1 base; nucleotides not matched to a gene: 4. This CDR3 has 15 amino acids. Germline V gene sequence: CDR1 KGHSH, CDR2 LQKENI. CDR3 protein: CASSLQGAIQETQYF. The DNA for the CDR3 is TGTGCCAGCTCACTACAGGGGGCGATCCAAGAGACCCAGTACTTC.

The chain links TRBV2 to TRBJ1-1, with TRBD1 as a possible D gene (5 bases). V dropped 6 bases and J dropped 8 bases, with 19 bases sitting between them. From germline, CDR1 is SNHLY and CDR2 FYNNEI. The CDR3 length is 14 residues. CDR3 coding DNA: TGTGCCAGCAGGGGACCGAGAGGGAACCACGAAGCTTTCTTT. The encoded protein is CASRGPRGNHEAFF. The entire variable domain, with the rest obtained from reference TRBV2 and TRBJ1-1, is as follows: EPEVTQTPSHQVTQMGQEVILRCVPISNHLYFYWYRQILGQKVEFLVSFYNNEISEKSEIFDDQFSVERPDGSNFTLKIRSTKLEDSAMYFCASRGPRGNHEAFFGQGTRLTVV.

The chain combines TRBV5-1 with TRBJ2-1, with unresolved D. CDR1 is SGHRS and CDR2 is YFSETQ in the germline V gene. V shed 5 bases and J shed 2 bases, with 14 bases lying between them. The CDR3 totals 15 residues. In DNA form, the CDR3 reads TGCGCCAGCAGTCCACTAAATCCCACCTACAATGAGCAGTTCTTC. It is translated as CASSPLNPTYNEQFF.

Details on this clonotype: A read error may account for a junction end that differs from germline. The chain uses TRBV20-1 and TRBJ1-4, with a tentative D call TRBD1 (6 bases). This CDR3 has 15 amino acids. Germline CDR1 and CDR2: DFQATT and SNEGSKA (reference sequence). The CDR3 sequence is CGAARQAETNEKLFF. The CDR3 coding sequence is TGCGGTGCTGCACGACAGGCTGAAACTAATGAAAAACTGTTTTTT.

This clonotype was detected a few times. The V and J genes are TRBV10-3 and TRBJ1-1, with D perhaps matching TRBD1 (5 bases). Germline CDR1 is ENHRY and CDR2 is SYGVKD. V lost 7 bases and J lost 6, with 24 bases in between. The length of the CDR3 is 16 residues. In DNA, the CDR3 is TGTGCCATCACCGATCGGGAGGGGATTGGTGGCGCTGAAGCTTTCTTT. This gives the protein CAITDREGIGGAEAFF.

This clonotype has just a few counts. The chain links TRBV6-5 to TRBJ2-7, with TRBD2 as a possible D gene (5 bases). Trimming removed 9 bases from V and 7 bases from J, with 19 bases in between. The CDR3 runs 13 residues. Germline assignment: CDR1 MNHEY and CDR2 SVGAGI. CDR3 in amino acids: CASIRTGKGEQYF. The CDR3 DNA is TGTGCCAGTATCCGGACGGGGAAAGGGGAGCAGTACTTC.

The table lists this clonotype with a few counts. This chain links TRBV6-1 with TRBJ1-2; perhaps TRBD1 as D (6 bases). The V end was cut by 6 bases, the J end by 3 bases, with 17 bases between. The CDR3 contains 15 residues. CDR1 and CDR2 (germline): MNHNS, SASEGT. CDR3 residues: CASRLQGPGDYGYTF. CDR3 DNA: TGTGCCAGCAGATTACAGGGTCCGGGGGACTATGGCTACACCTTC.

As for this clonotype: Mismatch with germline at one junction end may stem from a read error. V and J are TRBV7-8 and TRBJ2-6; no reliable D call. The CDR3 loop spans 15 amino acids. CDR1 and CDR2 from the germline V gene are SGHVS and FQNEAQ. The CDR3 protein is CTSSLDRAGANVLTF. CDR3 bases: TGTACCAGCAGCTTAGATAGGGCTGGGGCCAACGTCCTGACTTTC.

This clonotype was observed a handful of times. This chain connects TRBV4-1 to TRBJ2-2; possible D gene TRBD1, 6 bases. The V gene lost 1 base and the J gene lost 8 bases, with 11 bases spanning the gap. This CDR3 is built from 14 residues. Germline assignment: CDR1 MGHRA and CDR2 YSYEKL. In nucleotides, the CDR3 is TGCGCCAGCAGCCAAGGCAGGGGATCGGGGGAGCTGTTTTTT. Encoded protein: CASSQGRGSGELFF.